The entry that follows covers one T cell receptor beta chain sequence. TCRdb itself ran the 5' RACE reads through MiXCR, one entry per CDR3 protein. The table records approximately 27,000 distinct CDR3 sequences, about 6% of them present only once. The ends were cut back, 3 bases at V and 0 bases at J, with 11 bases in the middle. This CDR3 has 15 residues. Germline V gene data show CDR1 as MNHEY and CDR2 as SMNVEV (reference sequence). The data originate from a study of early T cells in non-severe SARS-CoV-2 infection. The chain employs TRBV27 and TRBJ1-1; perhaps TRBD1 as D (6 bases). The sequence was collected from an adult who was a healthcare worker with PCR-confirmed SARS-CoV-2 infection or an uninfected control (not recorded which). Sequenced input: whole blood. CDR3 nucleotides: TGTGCCAGCAGTTTTGGACAGAGTATGAACACTGAAGCTTTCTTT. This translates into CASSFGQSMNTEAFF.